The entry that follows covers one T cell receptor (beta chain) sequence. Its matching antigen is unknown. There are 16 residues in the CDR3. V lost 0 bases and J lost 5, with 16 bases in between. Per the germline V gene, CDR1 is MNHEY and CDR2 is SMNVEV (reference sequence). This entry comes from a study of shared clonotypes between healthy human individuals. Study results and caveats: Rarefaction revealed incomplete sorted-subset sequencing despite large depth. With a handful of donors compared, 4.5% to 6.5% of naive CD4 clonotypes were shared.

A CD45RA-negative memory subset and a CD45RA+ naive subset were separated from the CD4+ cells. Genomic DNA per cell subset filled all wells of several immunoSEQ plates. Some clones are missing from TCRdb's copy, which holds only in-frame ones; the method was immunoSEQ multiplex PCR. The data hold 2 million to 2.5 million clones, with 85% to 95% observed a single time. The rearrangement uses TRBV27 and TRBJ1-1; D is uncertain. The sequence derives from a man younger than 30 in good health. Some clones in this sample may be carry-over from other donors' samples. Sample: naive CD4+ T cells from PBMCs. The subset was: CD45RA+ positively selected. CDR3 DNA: TGTGCCAGCAGTTTATCATTACCCGGTCGGAGGACTGAAGCTTTCTTT. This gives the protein CASSLSLPGRRTEAFF.